A selection of T cell receptor beta chains follows, all from one sample in a study of OX40 agonist ivuxolimab in advanced cancers. Clones were sequenced by immunoSEQ multiplex PCR, and TCRdb holds only the in-frame ones, with some missing. The data contain some 73,000 clones, about 88% of them singletons. Sequenced here: CD4+ or CD8+ T cells sorted from blood, sampled in a trial of the OX40 agonist ivuxolimab. These receptors originate from an adult with an advanced solid tumor such as melanoma, head and neck, liver or kidney cancer. Both conserved end residues are part of each CDR3. Each record gives: clone size, J gene, D gene, V gene, CDR3 DNA, CDR3 protein. D genes are given only for firm matches. A row's size may be missing; if present it is once, few, many or a size class.

clone_size: .; j_call: TRBJ2-1; d_call: .; v_call: TRBV5-1; cdr3_nt: TGCGCCAGCAGCTTGCAGGGATCCTACAATGAGCAGTTCTTC; cdr3_aa: CASSLQGSYNEQFF
clone_size: .; j_call: TRBJ2-2; d_call: .; v_call: TRBV19; cdr3_nt: TGTGCCAGTAGTAAGGCTGCACCGGGTTTTGCGAACACCGGGGAGCTGTTTTTT; cdr3_aa: CASSKAAPGFANTGELFF
clone_size: .; j_call: TRBJ1-1; d_call: .; v_call: TRBV11-3; cdr3_nt: TGTGCCAGCAGCCCGGGTGGGCAGGGGAATGCTGAAGCTTTCTTT; cdr3_aa: CASSPGGQGNAEAFF
clone_size: .; j_call: TRBJ2-7; d_call: .; v_call: TRBV13; cdr3_nt: TGTGCCAGCAGCGCAAAATTCAACCGGGGGCCAGGCGAGCAGTACTTC; cdr3_aa: CASSAKFNRGPGEQYF
clone_size: .; j_call: TRBJ2-2; d_call: .; v_call: TRBV29-1; cdr3_nt: TGCAGCGCGAAGAACACCGGGGAGCTGTTTTTT; cdr3_aa: CSAKNTGELFF
clone_size: once; j_call: TRBJ2-7; d_call: .; v_call: TRBV6-5; cdr3_nt: TGTGCCAGCAGTGGGGGGACAGCTAGGTCCTACGAGCAGTACTTC; cdr3_aa: CASSGGTARSYEQYF
clone_size: .; j_call: TRBJ2-5; d_call: .; v_call: TRBV10-3; cdr3_nt: TGTGCCATCAGCGACGACTGGCAAGAGACCCAGTACTTC; cdr3_aa: CAISDDWQETQYF
clone_size: .; j_call: TRBJ1-2; d_call: .; v_call: TRBV2; cdr3_nt: TGTGCCAGCAGTGAAGTAAGGCAGGTTAACTATGGCTACACCTTC; cdr3_aa: CASSEVRQVNYGYTF
clone_size: few; j_call: TRBJ1-5; d_call: TRBD1; v_call: TRBV6-5; cdr3_nt: TGTGCCAGCAGTTATCAGGGGGGGTATAGCAATCAGCCCCAGCATTTT; cdr3_aa: CASSYQGGYSNQPQHF
clone_size: .; j_call: TRBJ2-7; d_call: TRBD1; v_call: TRBV5-6; cdr3_nt: TGTGCCAGCAGCTTGGCCGGGGGACAGGGGCCCTACGAGCAGTACTTC; cdr3_aa: CASSLAGGQGPYEQYF
clone_size: .; j_call: TRBJ2-1; d_call: .; v_call: TRBV5-4; cdr3_nt: TGTGCCAGCAGGGAATTAGCCCGGTACAATGAGCAGTTCTTC; cdr3_aa: CASRELARYNEQFF
clone_size: .; j_call: TRBJ2-1; d_call: .; v_call: TRBV28; cdr3_nt: TGTGCCAGCACCCTTGTTCGGGACTACAATGAGCAGTTCTTC; cdr3_aa: CASTLVRDYNEQFF
clone_size: .; j_call: TRBJ1-1; d_call: .; v_call: TRBV6-1; cdr3_nt: TGTGCCAGCAGTCCGGGCGGCCTTCGGGGAGCTTTCTTT; cdr3_aa: CASSPGGLRGAFF
clone_size: .; j_call: TRBJ2-3; d_call: TRBD2; v_call: TRBV5-1; cdr3_nt: TGCGCCAGCAGCTTATTTGGATCTAGCGGAAGGACAGATACGCAGTATTTT; cdr3_aa: CASSLFGSSGRTDTQYF
clone_size: once; j_call: TRBJ2-1; d_call: TRBD2; v_call: TRBV7-3; cdr3_nt: TGTGCCAGCAGCTTAGGTGGACTAGCGGGGGACAATGAGCAGTTCTTC; cdr3_aa: CASSLGGLAGDNEQFF
clone_size: .; j_call: TRBJ1-1; d_call: .; v_call: TRBV19; cdr3_nt: TGTGCCAGTAGTATAGACATGGACTCTAACACTGAAGCTTTCTTT; cdr3_aa: CASSIDMDSNTEAFF
clone_size: .; j_call: TRBJ2-5; d_call: TRBD1; v_call: TRBV18; cdr3_nt: TGTGCCAGCTCACCACCCCAGGGGGTCCAGACCCAGTACTTC; cdr3_aa: CASSPPQGVQTQYF
clone_size: .; j_call: TRBJ1-4; d_call: TRBD1; v_call: TRBV7-9; cdr3_nt: TGTGCCAGCAGCTTACCCGGGACAGCCGGTTTTGAGAAACTGTTTTTT; cdr3_aa: CASSLPGTAGFEKLFF
clone_size: .; j_call: TRBJ2-6; d_call: .; v_call: TRBV7-3; cdr3_nt: TGTGCCAGCAGCTCCTTACCGAGTGAGGCTGGGGCCAACGTCCTGACTTTC; cdr3_aa: CASSSLPSEAGANVLTF
clone_size: .; j_call: TRBJ2-5; d_call: .; v_call: TRBV5-6; cdr3_nt: TGTGCCAGCAGCTTTAAACAGGGCGGAGAGACCCAGTACTTC; cdr3_aa: CASSFKQGGETQYF
clone_size: .; j_call: TRBJ2-5; d_call: .; v_call: TRBV6-1; cdr3_nt: TGTGCCAGCAGCACCATCCAATTGACCCAGTACTTC; cdr3_aa: CASSTIQLTQYF
clone_size: once; j_call: TRBJ2-1; d_call: TRBD1; v_call: TRBV19; cdr3_nt: TGTGCCAGTAGTTCCTCAGGGGGAAGGGGTACCTGGAATGAGCAGTTCTTC; cdr3_aa: CASSSSGGRGTWNEQFF
clone_size: .; j_call: TRBJ2-5; d_call: .; v_call: TRBV18; cdr3_nt: TGTGCCAGCGTTTTAACCAGGGAAGAGACCCAGTACTTC; cdr3_aa: CASVLTREETQYF
clone_size: .; j_call: TRBJ2-3; d_call: .; v_call: TRBV6-1; cdr3_nt: TGTGCCAGCAGGAATCGACTGGTCACAGATACGCAGTATTTT; cdr3_aa: CASRNRLVTDTQYF
clone_size: .; j_call: TRBJ2-7; d_call: TRBD2; v_call: TRBV10-1; cdr3_nt: TGCGCCAAGCGGGGGCGCCCGGGACTAGCGGGGACACCCTACGAGCAGTACTTC; cdr3_aa: CAKRGRPGLAGTPYEQYF
clone_size: .; j_call: TRBJ2-7; d_call: .; v_call: TRBV6-5; cdr3_nt: TGTGCCAGCAAATTGGGACGGTTCTACGAGCAGTACTTC; cdr3_aa: CASKLGRFYEQYF
clone_size: .; j_call: TRBJ1-4; d_call: .; v_call: TRBV2; cdr3_nt: TGTGCCAGCTACAGGAATACTAATGAAAAACTGTTTTTT; cdr3_aa: CASYRNTNEKLFF
clone_size: .; j_call: TRBJ2-5; d_call: .; v_call: TRBV7-3; cdr3_nt: TGTGCCAGCAGCGCCACAGGGAGGGAGACCCAGTACTTC; cdr3_aa: CASSATGRETQYF
clone_size: .; j_call: TRBJ1-6; d_call: .; v_call: TRBV5-4; cdr3_nt: TGTGCCAGCAGCTTGGTGGGGGGGAGCTCCTATAATTCACCCCTCCACTTT; cdr3_aa: CASSLVGGSSYNSPLHF
clone_size: .; j_call: TRBJ2-5; d_call: .; v_call: TRBV7-9; cdr3_nt: TGTGCCAGCAGCTCTGAGGAGACCCAGTACTTC; cdr3_aa: CASSSEETQYF
clone_size: once; j_call: TRBJ1-1; d_call: .; v_call: TRBV18; cdr3_nt: TGTGCCACTATAGGGGTTCACACTGAAGCTTTCTTT; cdr3_aa: CATIGVHTEAFF
clone_size: few; j_call: TRBJ1-1; d_call: TRBD1; v_call: TRBV10-3; cdr3_nt: TGTGCCATCCGCACCCAGGGGGGAACTGAAGCTTTCTTT; cdr3_aa: CAIRTQGGTEAFF
clone_size: .; j_call: TRBJ2-7; d_call: .; v_call: TRBV5-4; cdr3_nt: TGTGCCAGCAGCTTCAGGCGGCCTAGCTCCTACGAGCAGTACTTC; cdr3_aa: CASSFRRPSSYEQYF
clone_size: .; j_call: TRBJ2-7; d_call: TRBD1; v_call: TRBV15; cdr3_nt: TGTGCCACCAGCATCAGGCGCGGACAGGGATCAACCTCCTACGAGCAGTACTTC; cdr3_aa: CATSIRRGQGSTSYEQYF
clone_size: .; j_call: TRBJ2-7; d_call: TRBD2; v_call: TRBV5-1; cdr3_nt: TGCGCCAGCAGCCTGACTAGCGGGAGGGCGCCCTACGAGCAGTACTTC; cdr3_aa: CASSLTSGRAPYEQYF
clone_size: .; j_call: TRBJ2-3; d_call: TRBD2; v_call: TRBV7-9; cdr3_nt: TGTGCCAGCAGCTTTAGCGGGAGAATATGGGATACGCAGTATTTT; cdr3_aa: CASSFSGRIWDTQYF
clone_size: .; j_call: TRBJ2-3; d_call: .; v_call: TRBV19; cdr3_nt: TGTGCCAGTAGTATAGTACCGACAGATACGCAGTATTTT; cdr3_aa: CASSIVPTDTQYF
clone_size: .; j_call: TRBJ1-6; d_call: .; v_call: TRBV18; cdr3_nt: TGTGCCAGCTCACTGGTGAGGGATTCACCCCTCCACTTT; cdr3_aa: CASSLVRDSPLHF
clone_size: .; j_call: TRBJ2-2; d_call: .; v_call: TRBV19; cdr3_nt: TGTGCCAGTAGTACCCGTAGCGGCTCCACCGGGGAGCTGTTTTTT; cdr3_aa: CASSTRSGSTGELFF
clone_size: .; j_call: TRBJ2-7; d_call: .; v_call: TRBV15; cdr3_nt: TGTGCCACCAGCAGACAGGGGACCTACGAGCAGTACTTC; cdr3_aa: CATSRQGTYEQYF
clone_size: .; j_call: TRBJ1-3; d_call: .; v_call: TRBV9; cdr3_nt: TGTGCCAGCAGCCAAGGGACAAGTTACTCTGGAAACACCATATATTTT; cdr3_aa: CASSQGTSYSGNTIYF
clone_size: .; j_call: TRBJ2-3; d_call: .; v_call: TRBV28; cdr3_nt: TGTGCCAGCAGTTTAGGCGGTAACCTTTATACGCAGTATTTT; cdr3_aa: CASSLGGNLYTQYF
clone_size: .; j_call: TRBJ1-4; d_call: .; v_call: TRBV7-9; cdr3_nt: TGTGCCAGCAGCCCCGGGGGGGGCGATGAAAAACTGTTTTTT; cdr3_aa: CASSPGGGDEKLFF
clone_size: .; j_call: TRBJ2-3; d_call: TRBD2; v_call: TRBV19; cdr3_nt: TGTGCCAGTAGATCTAGCGGGTTCTTCACAGATACGCAGTATTTT; cdr3_aa: CASRSSGFFTDTQYF